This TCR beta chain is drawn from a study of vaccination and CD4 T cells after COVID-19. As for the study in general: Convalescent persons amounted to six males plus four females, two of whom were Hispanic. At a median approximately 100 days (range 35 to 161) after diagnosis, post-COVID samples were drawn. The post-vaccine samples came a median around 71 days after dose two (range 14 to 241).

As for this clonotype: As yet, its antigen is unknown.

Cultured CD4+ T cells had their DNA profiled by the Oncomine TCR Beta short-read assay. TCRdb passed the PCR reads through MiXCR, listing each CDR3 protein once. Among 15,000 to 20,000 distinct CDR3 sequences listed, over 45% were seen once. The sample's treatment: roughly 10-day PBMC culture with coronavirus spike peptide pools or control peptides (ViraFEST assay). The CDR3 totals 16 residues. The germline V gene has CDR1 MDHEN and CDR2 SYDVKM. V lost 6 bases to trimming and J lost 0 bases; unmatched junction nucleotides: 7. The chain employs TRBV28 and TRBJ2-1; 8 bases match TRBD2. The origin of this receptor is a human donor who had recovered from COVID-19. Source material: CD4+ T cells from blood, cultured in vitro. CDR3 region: CASRTSSGPSYNEQFF. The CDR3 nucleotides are TGTGCCAGCAGGACCTCTAGCGGGCCCTCCTACAATGAGCAGTTCTTC.